This is a list of T cell receptor beta chains from one sample in a study of T cells in Graves' hyperthyroidism and ophthalmopathy. TCRdb passed the multiplex PCR reads through MiXCR, listing each CDR3 protein once. This sample has fewer than 450,000 distinct CDR3 sequences, with about 14% found just once. Sequenced material: blood. The source of these receptors is a man aged 50 to 59 with Graves' ophthalmopathy. The CDR3 runs from the conserved cysteine through the conserved F or W. The order of the fields is V gene, D gene, J gene, clone size, CDR3 protein, CDR3 DNA. D genes are given only for firm matches. Some rows have no size entry. The others give once, few or many, or a class for an expanded clone.

v_call: TRBV10-3; d_call: -; j_call: TRBJ2-7; clone_size: -; cdr3_aa: CAVSEGTRDEQYF; cdr3_nt: TGTGCCGTCAGTGAGGGAACCAGGGACGAGCAGTACTTC
v_call: TRBV12-5; d_call: -; j_call: TRBJ2-1; clone_size: many; cdr3_aa: CASGLVSGAGRQFF; cdr3_nt: TGTGCTAGTGGTTTGGTATCAGGAGCCGGAAGGCAGTTCTTC
v_call: TRBV5-1; d_call: -; j_call: TRBJ2-3; clone_size: -; cdr3_aa: CASSNSGPLHPDTQYF; cdr3_nt: TGCGCCAGCAGCAATAGCGGCCCATTACATCCAGATACGCAGTATTTT
v_call: TRBV12-3/TRBV12-4; d_call: -; j_call: TRBJ2-5; clone_size: many; cdr3_aa: CASSLGQVQETQYF; cdr3_nt: TGTGCCAGCAGTTTAGGACAGGTCCAAGAGACCCAGTACTTC
v_call: TRBV2; d_call: -; j_call: TRBJ1-1; clone_size: many; cdr3_aa: CASTTAGSVTEAFF; cdr3_nt: TGTGCCAGCACCACCGCAGGGTCGGTCACTGAAGCTTTCTTT
v_call: TRBV7-9; d_call: -; j_call: TRBJ2-5; clone_size: many; cdr3_aa: CASSLGQIETQYF; cdr3_nt: TGTGCCAGCAGCTTAGGACAGATAGAGACCCAGTACTTC
v_call: TRBV6-1; d_call: -; j_call: TRBJ2-5; clone_size: -; cdr3_aa: CASTPGQETQYF; cdr3_nt: TGTGCCAGCACCCCGGGCCAAGAGACCCAGTACTTC
v_call: TRBV11-3; d_call: -; j_call: TRBJ1-1; clone_size: many; cdr3_aa: CASSPRDGLNTEAFF; cdr3_nt: TGTGCCAGCAGCCCAAGGGATGGATTGAACACTGAAGCTTTCTTT
v_call: TRBV27; d_call: -; j_call: TRBJ2-3; clone_size: few; cdr3_aa: CASGVGRTDTQYF; cdr3_nt: TGTGCCAGCGGGGTGGGCAGGACAGATACGCAGTATTTT
v_call: TRBV6-6; d_call: -; j_call: TRBJ2-2; clone_size: few; cdr3_aa: CASSYSHLAKGTGELFF; cdr3_nt: TGTGCCAGCAGTTACTCTCACCTAGCGAAGGGCACCGGGGAGCTGTTTTTT
v_call: TRBV5-1; d_call: -; j_call: TRBJ1-6; clone_size: -; cdr3_aa: CASSLSGLGSPLHF; cdr3_nt: TGCGCCAGCAGCTTGAGCGGGTTGGGTTCACCCCTCCACTTT
v_call: TRBV3-1; d_call: TRBD2; j_call: TRBJ2-1; clone_size: many; cdr3_aa: CASRRLAGGDNEQFF; cdr3_nt: TGTGCCAGCAGACGACTAGCGGGAGGAGACAATGAGCAGTTCTTC
v_call: TRBV20-1; d_call: TRBD2; j_call: TRBJ2-1; clone_size: many; cdr3_aa: CSTREREGLSNEQFF; cdr3_nt: TGCAGTACTAGAGAGAGGGAGGGCCTTTCTAATGAGCAGTTCTTC
v_call: TRBV3-1; d_call: -; j_call: TRBJ2-5; clone_size: many; cdr3_aa: CASSQEVRGRGTQYF; cdr3_nt: TGTGCCAGCAGCCAGGAGGTTCGCGGGCGGGGGACCCAGTACTTC
v_call: TRBV30; d_call: TRBD2; j_call: TRBJ2-7; clone_size: few; cdr3_aa: CACGGRPTYEQYF; cdr3_nt: TGTGCCTGCGGCGGGAGACCAACCTACGAGCAGTACTTC
v_call: TRBV27; d_call: -; j_call: TRBJ1-6; clone_size: few; cdr3_aa: CASSQGLEPLHF; cdr3_nt: TGTGCCAGCAGCCAGGGATTAGAACCCCTCCACTTT
v_call: TRBV29-1; d_call: TRBD1; j_call: TRBJ2-7; clone_size: -; cdr3_aa: CSIGDRGRTGEQYF; cdr3_nt: TGCAGCATTGGGGACAGGGGGCGAACGGGTGAGCAGTACTTC
v_call: TRBV7-2; d_call: -; j_call: TRBJ2-5; clone_size: -; cdr3_aa: CASSSSLGAINDWYF; cdr3_nt: TGTGCCAGCAGCTCGAGCTTAGGCGCGATTAATGATTGGTACTTC
v_call: TRBV10-3; d_call: -; j_call: TRBJ2-5; clone_size: few; cdr3_aa: CAILDRNEETQYF; cdr3_nt: TGTGCCATACTGGACAGAAACGAAGAGACCCAGTACTTC
v_call: TRBV19; d_call: -; j_call: TRBJ2-2; clone_size: -; cdr3_aa: CASSSTGTMSGELFF; cdr3_nt: TGTGCCAGTAGTAGTACCGGGACCATGTCCGGGGAGCTGTTTTTT
v_call: TRBV5-1; d_call: -; j_call: TRBJ2-1; clone_size: many; cdr3_aa: CASRPLASRSYNEQFF; cdr3_nt: TGCGCCAGCAGGCCCCTAGCGTCCCGCTCCTACAATGAGCAGTTCTTC
v_call: TRBV27; d_call: -; j_call: TRBJ2-5; clone_size: many; cdr3_aa: CASRKESGQYQETQYF; cdr3_nt: TGTGCCAGCAGAAAGGAGTCAGGGCAGTACCAAGAGACCCAGTACTTC
v_call: TRBV3-1; d_call: TRBD1; j_call: TRBJ2-1; clone_size: -; cdr3_aa: CASSSRQGAISDEQFF; cdr3_nt: TGTGCCAGCAGCAGCCGTCAGGGGGCCATAAGCGATGAGCAGTTCTTC
v_call: TRBV28; d_call: -; j_call: TRBJ1-4; clone_size: -; cdr3_aa: CASSFLKAGANEKLFF; cdr3_nt: TGTGCCAGCAGTTTTTTGAAGGCCGGTGCCAATGAAAAACTGTTTTTT
v_call: TRBV27; d_call: -; j_call: TRBJ2-5; clone_size: -; cdr3_aa: CASRGDLGTQYF; cdr3_nt: TGTGCCAGCAGGGGAGACCTGGGGACCCAGTACTTC
v_call: TRBV5-4; d_call: -; j_call: TRBJ1-3; clone_size: few; cdr3_aa: CASSSDNSGNTIYF; cdr3_nt: TGTGCCAGCAGCTCGGACAACTCTGGAAACACCATATATTTT
v_call: TRBV3-1; d_call: TRBD2; j_call: TRBJ2-5; clone_size: -; cdr3_aa: CASSQGMSGRSRGETQYF; cdr3_nt: TGTGCCAGCAGCCAAGGGATGAGCGGGAGGTCAAGAGGAGAGACCCAGTACTTC
v_call: TRBV7-9; d_call: -; j_call: TRBJ2-7; clone_size: many; cdr3_aa: CASSLGGHSYEQYF; cdr3_nt: TGTGCCAGCAGCTTAGGAGGACACTCCTACGAGCAGTACTTC
v_call: TRBV30; d_call: TRBD2; j_call: TRBJ2-1; clone_size: many; cdr3_aa: CAWRKGLAGGFYNEQFF; cdr3_nt: TGTGCCTGGAGGAAGGGACTAGCGGGAGGGTTCTACAATGAGCAGTTCTTC
v_call: TRBV12-3/TRBV12-4; d_call: -; j_call: TRBJ2-1; clone_size: many; cdr3_aa: CASSLSVALNEQFF; cdr3_nt: TGTGCCAGCAGTTTAAGTGTAGCGCTCAATGAGCAGTTCTTC
v_call: TRBV24-1; d_call: TRBD1; j_call: TRBJ2-7; clone_size: few; cdr3_aa: CATSDSGQGPSYEQYF; cdr3_nt: TGTGCCACCAGTGATTCGGGACAGGGGCCGTCCTACGAGCAGTACTTC
v_call: TRBV6-5; d_call: -; j_call: TRBJ2-1; clone_size: few; cdr3_aa: CASSYRHLADEQFF; cdr3_nt: TGTGCCAGCAGTTATCGGCATCTAGCCGATGAGCAGTTCTTC
v_call: TRBV5-1; d_call: TRBD2; j_call: TRBJ2-1; clone_size: -; cdr3_aa: CASSWGQPGLAGFEQFF; cdr3_nt: TGCGCCAGCAGCTGGGGTCAACCGGGACTAGCGGGATTCGAGCAGTTCTTC
v_call: TRBV5-1; d_call: TRBD2; j_call: TRBJ2-1; clone_size: -; cdr3_aa: CASSAEGISGSYEQFF; cdr3_nt: TGCGCCAGCAGCGCCGAGGGGATTAGCGGGAGTTATGAGCAGTTCTTC
v_call: TRBV3-1; d_call: TRBD2; j_call: TRBJ2-2; clone_size: -; cdr3_aa: CASSQIGTSGNTGELFF; cdr3_nt: TGTGCCAGCAGCCAAATAGGGACTAGCGGGAACACCGGGGAGCTGTTTTTT
v_call: TRBV12-3/TRBV12-4; d_call: TRBD2; j_call: TRBJ2-3; clone_size: -; cdr3_aa: CASSKTSGTSTDTQYF; cdr3_nt: TGTGCCAGCAGTAAGACTAGCGGAACTAGCACAGATACGCAGTATTTT
v_call: TRBV4-2; d_call: TRBD1; j_call: TRBJ2-7; clone_size: -; cdr3_aa: CASSYGQGAGEQYF; cdr3_nt: TGTGCCAGCAGCTACGGACAGGGGGCGGGTGAGCAGTACTTC
v_call: TRBV28; d_call: -; j_call: TRBJ1-5; clone_size: few; cdr3_aa: CASSLLDEAWQPRHF; cdr3_nt: TGTGCCAGCAGTCTTCTTGATGAGGCGTGGCAGCCCCGGCATTTT
v_call: TRBV2; d_call: -; j_call: TRBJ2-7; clone_size: -; cdr3_aa: CASSFPEDSTDYEQYF; cdr3_nt: TGTGCCAGCAGCTTCCCGGAGGACAGTACCGACTACGAGCAGTACTTC
v_call: TRBV20-1; d_call: -; j_call: TRBJ1-1; clone_size: many; cdr3_aa: CSASSTGLMNTEAFF; cdr3_nt: TGCAGTGCTTCCTCTACCGGATTAATGAACACTGAAGCTTTCTTT
v_call: TRBV12-3/TRBV12-4; d_call: TRBD1; j_call: TRBJ1-3; clone_size: many; cdr3_aa: CASSSDRVVGNTIYF; cdr3_nt: TGTGCCAGCAGTTCGGACAGGGTGGTAGGAAACACCATATATTTT
v_call: TRBV15; d_call: -; j_call: TRBJ2-2; clone_size: -; cdr3_aa: CATSRAGSVDTGELFF; cdr3_nt: TGTGCCACCAGCAGAGCCGGGAGTGTAGACACCGGGGAGCTGTTTTTT
v_call: TRBV2; d_call: TRBD1; j_call: TRBJ1-1; clone_size: many; cdr3_aa: CASSENRDRGLAEAFF; cdr3_nt: TGTGCCAGCAGTGAGAACCGGGACAGGGGGCTCGCTGAAGCTTTCTTT
v_call: TRBV6-1; d_call: -; j_call: TRBJ1-4; clone_size: few; cdr3_aa: CASSKRGLSNEKLFF; cdr3_nt: TGTGCCAGCAGTAAACGAGGGCTTTCGAATGAAAAACTGTTTTTT
v_call: TRBV9; d_call: -; j_call: TRBJ2-4; clone_size: -; cdr3_aa: CASSTGTENIQYF; cdr3_nt: TGTGCCAGCAGCACCGGGACGGAAAACATTCAGTACTTC
v_call: TRBV5-1; d_call: -; j_call: TRBJ1-3; clone_size: many; cdr3_aa: CASSPTGGSGNTIYF; cdr3_nt: TGCGCCAGCAGCCCGACGGGAGGCTCTGGAAACACCATATATTTT
v_call: TRBV7-3; d_call: TRBD1; j_call: TRBJ2-5; clone_size: many; cdr3_aa: CASSLGTEETQYF; cdr3_nt: TGTGCCAGCAGCTTAGGGACAGAAGAGACCCAGTACTTC
v_call: TRBV20-1; d_call: TRBD2; j_call: TRBJ2-7; clone_size: -; cdr3_aa: CSERGGPSGRGYEQYF; cdr3_nt: TGCAGTGAGAGAGGCGGACCTAGCGGGAGGGGCTACGAGCAGTACTTC
v_call: TRBV27; d_call: TRBD1; j_call: TRBJ2-3; clone_size: many; cdr3_aa: CASSRDRATDTQYF; cdr3_nt: TGTGCCAGCAGCCGGGACAGGGCCACAGATACGCAGTATTTT
v_call: TRBV2; d_call: TRBD1; j_call: TRBJ1-1; clone_size: -; cdr3_aa: CASSRTGGPDTEAFF; cdr3_nt: TGTGCCAGCAGTCGGACAGGGGGCCCGGACACTGAAGCTTTCTTT
v_call: TRBV29-1; d_call: TRBD1; j_call: TRBJ2-5; clone_size: many; cdr3_aa: CSVEARQGAETQYF; cdr3_nt: TGCAGCGTTGAAGCGCGACAGGGGGCAGAGACCCAGTACTTC
v_call: TRBV18; d_call: -; j_call: TRBJ2-7; clone_size: many; cdr3_aa: CASSPVLPDSEQYF; cdr3_nt: TGTGCCAGCTCACCAGTTCTGCCAGACTCCGAGCAGTACTTC
v_call: TRBV28; d_call: TRBD2; j_call: TRBJ2-1; clone_size: -; cdr3_aa: CASSPLGGSSGSSYNEQFF; cdr3_nt: TGTGCCAGCAGCCCTCTCGGGGGGAGTAGCGGGAGCTCCTACAATGAGCAGTTCTTC